This paragraph covers one TCR beta chain sequence. The sample is drawn from a study of control samples from healthy donors and cancer patients. Using immunoSEQ multiplex PCR, the repertoire was profiled, and TCRdb retains in-frame clones only, with some absent. The table lists around 75,000 clones, approximately 87% of them singletons, with approximately 30% in the top ten. Germline CDR1 is SGHDT and CDR2 is YYEEEE. The junction had 10 bases not matched to a gene; V was cut back by 4 bases and J by 4 bases. The CDR3 runs to 16 residues. Input material: blood. This sequence originates from a man aged 45-65 years in good health. The rearrangement joins TRBV5-6 to TRBJ1-2; 10 bases line up with TRBD1. As DNA, the CDR3 is TGTGCCAGCAGCCTTGGCCCGACAGGGGGCCTCTATGGCTACACCTTC. This codes for CASSLGPTGGLYGYTF.